This TCR beta chain was recorded in a study of blood T cell repertoires in COVID-19. For the study at large: Acute-phase and convalescent COVID-19 samples originated in the United States, Italy and Spain. From T cells, B-cell-depleted T cells, or PBMCs came the material, which was cDNA or gDNA.

Original analysis: How many nucleated cells were present was estimated from reference gene primer amplification. The assay was immunoSEQ multiplex PCR, and TCRdb's table has in-frame clones only and misses some. The DNA was the basis for D and trimming; V, J and clone size are from that table. The repertoire has about 40,000 clones, over 75% of them found once; the top ten carry more than 2%. This CDR3 contains 16 residues. The V end was cut by 5 bases, the J end by 4 bases, with 20 bases between. CDR1 is MDHEN and CDR2 is SYDVKM in the germline V gene. This sequence was found in a human donor in a cohort sampled during active COVID-19. The V call is TRBV28, the J call TRBJ2-5; D unresolved. The sequenced material came from peripheral blood. The CDR3 sequence is CASSPAQAAVAETQYF. Written as DNA, the CDR3 is TGTGCCAGCAGTCCCGCCCAGGCTGCAGTGGCAGAGACCCAGTACTTC.